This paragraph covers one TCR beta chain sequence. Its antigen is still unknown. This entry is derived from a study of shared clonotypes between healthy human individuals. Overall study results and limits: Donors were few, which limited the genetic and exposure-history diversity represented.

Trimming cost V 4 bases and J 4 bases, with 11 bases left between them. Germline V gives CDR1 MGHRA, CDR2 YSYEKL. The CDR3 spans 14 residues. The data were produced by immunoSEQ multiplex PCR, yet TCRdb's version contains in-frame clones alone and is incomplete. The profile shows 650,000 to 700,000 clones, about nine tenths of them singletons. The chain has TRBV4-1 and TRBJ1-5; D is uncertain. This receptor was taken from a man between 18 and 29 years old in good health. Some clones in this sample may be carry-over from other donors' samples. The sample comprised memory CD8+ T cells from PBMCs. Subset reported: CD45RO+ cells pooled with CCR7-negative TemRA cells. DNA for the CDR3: TGCGCCAGCAGCCTTAATAACCCAAATCAGCCCCAGCATTTT. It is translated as CASSLNNPNQPQHF.